The clone carrying this T cell receptor (beta chain) was observed a few times. Its antigen remains unidentified. Germline CDR1 reads LGHNA; CDR2 reads YSLEER. The CDR3 is 15 amino acids. With V trimmed by 4 bases and J by 12 bases, 15 bases remained unmatched. TCRdb re-derived calls from the 5' RACE reads in MiXCR, one entry per CDR3 protein. The data show hundreds of thousands of distinct CDR3 sequences, with 20% seen just once and approximately 12% held by the top ten. The sample originates from a study of T-cell memory formation after mild COVID-19. The study's findings and limits: The authors did not confirm SARS-CoV-2 specificity of second-wave clones peaking day 37. Clones that contracted clustered mainly in CM and EM if CD4+ and in EMRA if CD8+. Pre-infection memory already had some responding clones, implying cross-reactive memory joined. Clones that shrank (day 15 to 85) were balanced CD4/CD8, whereas later expanders leaned CD4+.

The TCR was taken from an adult woman who had mild COVID-19 (a few samples of this study predate the infection). Cell type and time point are not known. This rearrangement joins TRBV4-3 to TRBJ2-1, with TRBD2 matching over 7 bases. The sequenced material came from PBMCs or a T cell subset sorted from them (not recorded which). The CDR3 nucleotides read TGCGCCAGCAGCCGGGGTAGCGGGCCGATCTTGAGGCAGTTCTTC. Its translation is CASSRGSGPILRQFF.